The entry below describes one TCR beta chain. From germline, CDR1 is MNHEY and CDR2 SVGEGT. Trimming took 6 bases from V and 4 from J, leaving 16 bases between them. This CDR3 spans 16 amino acids. The data are from a study of blood T cell repertoires in COVID-19. Study summary: The United States, Italy and Spain supplied acute and convalescent COVID-19 samples. The analysed material was cDNA or gDNA that came from T cells, B-cell-depleted T cells, or PBMCs.

Seattle patient enrollment occurred during active infection, with longitudinal follow-up thereafter. Per the authors' pipeline: Reference gene primer amplification gave estimated nucleated cell counts. TCRdb's copy holds only in-frame clones and misses some; the assay was immunoSEQ multiplex PCR. V and J calls and clone size are copied from that table; D and trimming were computed from the DNA. The sample records some 180,000 clones, about four fifths being singletons. This clonotype originated in a woman aged 80 or over with COVID-19, enrolled during active disease. The chain couples TRBV6-2 or TRBV6-3 to TRBJ1-6; no definite D call. Material: peripheral blood. CDR3 sequence: CASSNDDIYYNSPLHF. In DNA, the CDR3 is TGTGCCAGCAGCAACGACGACATATATTATAATTCACCCCTCCACTTT.